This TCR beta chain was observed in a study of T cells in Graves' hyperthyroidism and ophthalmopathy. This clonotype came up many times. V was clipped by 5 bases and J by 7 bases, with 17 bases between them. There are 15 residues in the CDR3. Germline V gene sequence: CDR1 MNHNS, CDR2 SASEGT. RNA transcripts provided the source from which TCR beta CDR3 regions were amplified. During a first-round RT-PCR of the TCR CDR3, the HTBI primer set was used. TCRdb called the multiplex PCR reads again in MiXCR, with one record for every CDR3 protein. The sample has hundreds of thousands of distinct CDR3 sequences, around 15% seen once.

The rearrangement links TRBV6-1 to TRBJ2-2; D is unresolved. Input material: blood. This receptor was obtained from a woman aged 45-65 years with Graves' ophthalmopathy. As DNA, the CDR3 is TGTGCCAGCAGTTATGAGACGGGCACGGTCGGGGAGCTGTTTTTT. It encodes CASSYETGTVGELFF.